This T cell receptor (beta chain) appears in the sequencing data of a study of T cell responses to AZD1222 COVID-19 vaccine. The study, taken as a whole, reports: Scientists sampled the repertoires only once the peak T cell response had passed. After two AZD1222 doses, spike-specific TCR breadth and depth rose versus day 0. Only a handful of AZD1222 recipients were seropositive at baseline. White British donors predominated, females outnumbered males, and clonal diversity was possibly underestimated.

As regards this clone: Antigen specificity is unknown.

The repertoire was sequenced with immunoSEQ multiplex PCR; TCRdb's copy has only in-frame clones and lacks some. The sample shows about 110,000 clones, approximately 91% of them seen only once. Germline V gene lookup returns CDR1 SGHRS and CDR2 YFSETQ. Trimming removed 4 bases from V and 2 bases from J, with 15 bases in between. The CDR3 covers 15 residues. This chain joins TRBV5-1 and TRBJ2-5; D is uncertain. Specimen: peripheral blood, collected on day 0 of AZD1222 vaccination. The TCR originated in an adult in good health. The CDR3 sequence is CASSPRTALQETQYF. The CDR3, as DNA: TGCGCCAGCAGCCCCCGGACGGCACTACAAGAGACCCAGTACTTC. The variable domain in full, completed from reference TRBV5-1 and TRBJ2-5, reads KAGVTQTPRYLIKTRGQQVTLSCSPISGHRSVSWYQQTPGQGLQFLFEYFSETQRNKGNFPGRFSGRQFSNSRSEMNVSTLELGDSALYLCASSPRTALQETQYFGPGTRLLVL.